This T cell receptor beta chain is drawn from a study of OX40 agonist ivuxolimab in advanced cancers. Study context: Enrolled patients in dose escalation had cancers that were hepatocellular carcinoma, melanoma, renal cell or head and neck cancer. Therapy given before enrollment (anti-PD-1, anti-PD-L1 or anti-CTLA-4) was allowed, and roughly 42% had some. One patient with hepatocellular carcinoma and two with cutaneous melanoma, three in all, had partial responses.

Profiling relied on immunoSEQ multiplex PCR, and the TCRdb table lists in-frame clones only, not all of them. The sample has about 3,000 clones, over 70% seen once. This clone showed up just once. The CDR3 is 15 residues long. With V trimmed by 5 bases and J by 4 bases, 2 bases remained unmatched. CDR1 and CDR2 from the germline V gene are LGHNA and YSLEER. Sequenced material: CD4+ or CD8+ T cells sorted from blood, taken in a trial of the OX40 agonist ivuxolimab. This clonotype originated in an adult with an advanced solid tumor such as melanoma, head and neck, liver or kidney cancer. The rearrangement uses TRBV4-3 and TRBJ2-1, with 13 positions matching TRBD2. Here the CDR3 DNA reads TGCGCCAGCAGCGGACTAGCGGGGGAATACAATGAGCAGTTCTTC. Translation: CASSGLAGEYNEQFF.